The 9 T cell receptor beta chains in this list originate from one sample, sequenced in a study of T cell responses to AZD1222 COVID-19 vaccine (dated by TCRdb to the early 2020s). Library prep was done by the immunoSEQ multiplex PCR assay. This immuneACCESS table, as held by TCRdb, lists in-frame sequences with V and J called but not all clones. Of the missing ones, under half trace to an unresolved V gene in checked studies; the others have no known cause. This sample gives some 150,000 clones in total; roughly 92% of them show up just once. The biggest ten clones account for more than 4.5% of the sample. According to the study, the label for this sample's time point signals: baseline before first vaccination. This specimen consisted of peripheral blood, obtained on day 0 of AZD1222 vaccination. Receptor source: an adult in good health.

The chain links TRBV18 to TRBJ2-7; TRBD1 aligns across 9 bases. Germline CDR1 KGHSH, CDR2 LQKENI. V lost 5 bases and J lost 4; bases outside the gene matches: 9. The CDR3 loop spans 15 amino acids. This CDR3 is CASSTGTGRGYEQYF. CDR3 sequence (DNA): TGTGCCAGCTCAACGGGGACAGGGAGGGGATACGAGCAGTACTTC.

This chain connects TRBV12-3 or TRBV12-4 to TRBJ1-2; 7 nucleotides line up with TRBD1. The CDR3 has 13 residues. J lost 4 bases, V lost 5 bases, and 4 bases had no gene match. The CDR3: CASSPQGPYGYTF. CDR3 bases: TGTGCCAGCAGTCCACAGGGGCCCTATGGCTACACCTTC.

The genes are TRBV3-1 (or the pseudogene TRBV3-2) and TRBJ2-7; possible D gene TRBD2, 5 bases. The CDR3 totals 13 residues. Germline values: CDR1 LGHDT, CDR2 YNNKEL (reference sequence). V lost 0 bases to trimming and J lost 7 bases, with 10 bases between them. CDR3 loop: CASSQDRRREQYF. The CDR3 coding sequence is TGTGCCAGCAGCCAAGATCGACGGAGGGAGCAGTACTTC.

This clone appeared a single time. The J gene is TRBJ2-7, the V gene TRBV7-9; D is perhaps TRBD2 (5 bases). V lost 1 base and J lost 4, with 17 bases in between. CDR3 length: 16 residues. Germline lookup yields CDR1 SEHNR and CDR2 FQNEAQ (reference sequence). CDR3: CASSLVYHPRRYEQYF. The CDR3, as DNA: TGTGCCAGCAGCTTAGTTTATCACCCGAGGAGGTACGAGCAGTACTTC.

The chain couples TRBV5-1 to TRBJ2-1; D is unresolved. Germline V gene data show CDR1 as SGHRS and CDR2 as YFSETQ. Trimming stripped 3 bases from V and 0 bases from J, with 10 bases between. This CDR3 spans 15 amino acids. The chain's CDR3 is CASSSDFSSYNEQFF. The CDR3 coding sequence is TGCGCCAGCAGCTCTGATTTTAGCTCCTACAATGAGCAGTTCTTC.

In its sample, this clone was seen a few times. The chain carries TRBV19 and TRBJ1-5, with a possible D match to TRBD1 (5 bases). Trimming removed 6 bases at V and 0 bases at J, with 12 bases between. Germline assignment: CDR1 LNHDA and CDR2 SQIVND (reference sequence). The CDR3 spans 15 residues. The CDR3 spells CASSLRGSSNQPQHF. The CDR3 coding sequence is TGTGCCAGTAGCCTTAGGGGCAGTAGCAATCAGCCCCAGCATTTT.

The chain carries TRBV5-8 and TRBJ2-7, with 10 bases identical to TRBD1. The CDR3 runs to 15 residues. Germline lookup yields CDR1 SGHTS and CDR2 YDEGEE. J was trimmed by 2 bases and V by 5 bases; bases with no gene match: 7. The CDR3 loop reads CASRGGQGLPYEQYF. The CDR3 nucleotides are TGTGCCAGCAGGGGGGGACAGGGGCTTCCCTACGAGCAGTACTTC.

This chain links TRBV6-4 with TRBJ1-5, with D perhaps TRBD1 (6 bases). Germline V gene data show CDR1 as MRHNA and CDR2 as SNTAGT. V lost 6 bases and J 6 bases, leaving 18 bases between the germline ends. The CDR3 sequence is 15 residues long. This CDR3 reads CASSLTGGGSQPQHF. The DNA of the CDR3 is TGTGCCAGCAGCCTGACAGGCGGGGGTAGTCAGCCCCAGCATTTT.

J is TRBJ1-6 and V is TRBV19, with no clear D. The V and J ends lost 6 bases and 15 bases respectively, with 18 bases between them. CDR3 size: 13 residues. Germline V CDR1 and CDR2: LNHDA, SQIVND (reference sequence). CDR3 sequence: CASRGPSGFLLHF. In nucleotides, the CDR3 is TGTGCCAGTAGAGGGCCTTCGGGGTTCCTCCTCCACTTT.